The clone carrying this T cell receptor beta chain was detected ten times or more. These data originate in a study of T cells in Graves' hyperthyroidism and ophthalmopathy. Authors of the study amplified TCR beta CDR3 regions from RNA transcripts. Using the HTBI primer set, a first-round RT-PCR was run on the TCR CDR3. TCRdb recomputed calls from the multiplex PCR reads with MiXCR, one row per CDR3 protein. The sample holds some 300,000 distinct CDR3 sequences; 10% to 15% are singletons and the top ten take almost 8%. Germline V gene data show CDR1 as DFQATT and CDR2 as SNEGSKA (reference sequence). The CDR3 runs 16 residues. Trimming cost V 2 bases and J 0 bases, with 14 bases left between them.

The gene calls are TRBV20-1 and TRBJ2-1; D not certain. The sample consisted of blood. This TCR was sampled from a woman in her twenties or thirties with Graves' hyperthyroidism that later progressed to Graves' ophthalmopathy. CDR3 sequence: CSARTVAAYSYNEQFF. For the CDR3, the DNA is TGCAGTGCTAGAACGGTCGCGGCCTACTCCTACAATGAGCAGTTCTTC.